Following are 17 T cell receptor beta chains from one sample sequenced in a study of blood T cell repertoires in COVID-19. The table came from immunoSEQ multiplex PCR; TCRdb's copy has only in-frame clones and leaves some out. Seen here are around 190,000 clones, about four fifths observed once, and the top ten hold about 7.1%. The sequenced sample was peripheral blood. The origin of the receptors is a woman aged 70-85 years with COVID-19, enrolled during active disease.

The rearrangement uses TRBV7-8 and TRBJ2-1; TRBD2 matches 15 bases. CDR3 length: 16 amino acids. With V trimmed by 5 bases and J by 8 bases, 7 bases remained unmatched. The V gene's germline CDR1 is SGHVS and CDR2 FQNEAQ. CDR3 coding DNA: TGTGCCAGCAGCCTCCCGGGACTAGCGGGAGGCTATGAGCAGTTCTTC. Translated, it gives CASSLPGLAGGYEQFF.

This rearrangement joins TRBV28 to TRBJ1-3; 8 bases map to TRBD1. V was clipped by 2 bases and J by 2 bases; unmatched bases: 8. The CDR3 runs 17 residues. Germline lookup yields CDR1 MDHEN and CDR2 SYDVKM. The CDR3, as DNA: TGTGCCAGCAGTTTAGGAAGGCAGGGGGCGCCTGGAAACACCATATATTTT. Its translation is CASSLGRQGAPGNTIYF.

This clone turned up a few times. The chain joins TRBV11-2 to TRBJ1-1, with 8 bases identical to TRBD1. The germline gives CDR1 SGHAT, CDR2 FQNNGV. The ends lost 4 bases at V and 1 base at J; junction bases unmatched: 5. The CDR3 length is 15 residues. The CDR3: CASSSTGAGNTEAFF. CDR3 coding DNA: TGTGCCAGCAGCTCGACAGGGGCGGGGAACACTGAAGCTTTCTTT.

This clone was seen once. This chain links TRBV7-2 with TRBJ2-3, with TRBD2 matching over 7 bases. V was pared by 1 base and J by 3 bases, with 4 bases of the junction left unmatched. Per the germline V gene, CDR1 is SGHTA and CDR2 is FQGNSA. The length of the CDR3 is 15 residues. The CDR3, as DNA: TGTGCCAGCAGCTTAGAAGGACTAGGGACAGATACGCAGTATTTT. Its translation is CASSLEGLGTDTQYF. Full variable domain (remainder filled in from reference TRBV7-2 and TRBJ2-3): GAGVSQSPSNKVTEKGKDVELRCDPISGHTALYWYRQSLGQGLEFLIYFQGNSAPDKSGLPSDRFSAERTGGSVSTLTIQRTQQEDSAVYLCASSLEGLGTDTQYFGPGTRLTVL.

The chain links TRBV5-6 to TRBJ1-4, with 7 positions matching TRBD1. The CDR3 sequence is 15 residues long. In germline, CDR1 is SGHDT, CDR2 YYEEEE. The V gene end was trimmed by 2 bases and the J gene end by 7 bases; junction bases not matched to a gene: 8. CDR3 sequence (DNA): TGTGCCAGCAGCTTCGGACAGGAGCCGCTTGAAAAACTGTTTTTT. Protein sequence: CASSFGQEPLEKLFF.

This clone was seen a few times. The gene calls are TRBV6-2 or TRBV6-3 and TRBJ2-7; D not certain. Germline assignment: CDR1 MNHEY and CDR2 SVGEGT. Trimming cost V 0 bases and J 4 bases, with 7 bases left between them. The CDR3 contains 13 residues. DNA for the CDR3: TGTGCCAGCAGTTACTCGAGAGCTTACGAGCAGTACTTC. It yields the protein CASSYSRAYEQYF.

The CDR3: CSVEGVSGGPGNEQFF. The CDR3 DNA is TGCAGCGTTGAGGGCGTTTCGGGAGGGCCAGGCAATGAGCAGTTCTTC. The V and J genes are TRBV29-1 and TRBJ2-1; 8 bases match TRBD2. After removal of 3 bases from V and 6 bases from J, the junction contained 13 bases not matched to a gene. The CDR3 covers 16 residues. From germline, CDR1 is SQVTM and CDR2 ANQGSEA.

This sequence joins TRBV19 and TRBJ2-5; D is ambiguous. From germline, CDR1 is LNHDA and CDR2 SQIVND (reference sequence). The CDR3 sequence is 13 residues long. V was clipped by 1 base and J by 5 bases, with 8 bases between them. CDR3 sequence: CASSIGPPETQYF. The CDR3 DNA reads as TGTGCCAGTAGTATAGGGCCGCCGGAGACCCAGTACTTC.

The chain links TRBV7-9 to TRBJ2-3, with TRBD2 matching over 8 bases. CDR3 length: 15 amino acids. Germline assignment: CDR1 SEHNR and CDR2 FQNEAQ (reference sequence). Trimming removed 1 base from V and 6 bases from J; junction bases left unmatched: 6. As DNA, the CDR3 is TGTGCCAGCAGCTTAGGAGCGGGAGCTGGGGATACGCAGTATTTT. As protein: CASSLGAGAGDTQYF.

This chain uses TRBV3-1 (or the pseudogene TRBV3-2) with TRBJ2-2; 7 nucleotides agree with TRBD2. Germline CDR1 is LGHDT and CDR2 is YNNKEL (reference sequence). V lost 1 base, J lost 1 base, and 0 bases stayed unmatched. CDR3 length equals 15 residues. The CDR3 DNA sequence: TGTGCCAGCAGCCAAGCGGGGGGGAACACCGGGGAGCTGTTTTTT. It encodes CASSQAGGNTGELFF.

The V call is TRBV12-3 or TRBV12-4, the J call TRBJ1-5; D is ambiguous. V shed 3 bases and J shed 6 bases, with 6 bases lying between them. This CDR3 region has 12 residues. The DNA for the CDR3 is TGTGCCAGCAGTTTTTACGGTCAGCCCCAGCATTTT. This sequence encodes CASSFYGQPQHF.

V is TRBV19 and J is TRBJ2-2; TRBD1 is a possible D gene (5 bases). The CDR3 runs to 16 residues. The V gene lost 11 bases and the J gene lost 0 bases, with 19 bases spanning the gap. Looked up from germline, CDR1 is LNHDA and CDR2 is SQIVND (reference sequence). In nucleotides, the CDR3 is TGTGCCCGGCACCGACAGTTCTATACGAACACCGGGGAGCTGTTTTTT. As protein: CARHRQFYTNTGELFF.

This chain links TRBV5-1 with TRBJ1-1; D is possibly TRBD1 (5 bases). V lost 1 base to trimming and J lost 1 base, with 14 bases between them. This CDR3 has 16 residues. Germline V gives CDR1 SGHRS, CDR2 YFSETQ. The DNA of the CDR3 is TGCGCCAGCAGCTTGAGGGGAGGCAGCTGGAACACTGAAGCTTTCTTT. It specifies CASSLRGGSWNTEAFF.

The genes are TRBV18 and TRBJ2-3; possibly TRBD2 for D (6 bases). The CDR3 totals 15 residues. V was trimmed by 4 bases and J by 6 bases, leaving 17 bases between them. Germline CDR1 reads KGHSH; CDR2 reads LQKENI. The CDR3 spells CASSRPRRDGDTQYF. CDR3 nucleotide sequence: TGTGCCAGCTCACGCCCTCGGAGGGATGGGGATACGCAGTATTTT.

The V and J genes are TRBV7-2 and TRBJ1-5; D perhaps matches TRBD1 (6 bases). CDR3 size: 14 residues. The ends were cut back, 5 bases at V and 5 bases at J, with 13 bases in the middle. Germline V gives CDR1 SGHTA, CDR2 FQGNSA. CDR3: CASSAIQGYQPQHF. The CDR3 nucleotides read TGTGCCAGCAGCGCCATACAGGGTTATCAGCCCCAGCATTTT. Full variable domain (outside the CDR3, taken from reference TRBV7-2 and TRBJ1-5): GAGVSQSPSNKVTEKGKDVELRCDPISGHTALYWYRQSLGQGLEFLIYFQGNSAPDKSGLPSDRFSAERTGGSVSTLTIQRTQQEDSAVYLCASSAIQGYQPQHFGDGTRLSIL.

The chain recombines TRBV2 with TRBJ1-2; TRBD1 matches at 11 bases. This CDR3 comprises 14 residues. The germline V gene encodes CDR1 SNHLY and CDR2 FYNNEI. The V and J ends lost 6 bases and 3 bases, in that order; junction bases with no gene match: 3. The CDR3 region is CASRGQGVDYGYTF. The CDR3 DNA sequence: TGTGCCAGCAGGGGACAGGGGGTAGACTATGGCTACACCTTC. Full variable domain (rest looked up from reference TRBV2 and TRBJ1-2): EPEVTQTPSHQVTQMGQEVILRCVPISNHLYFYWYRQILGQKVEFLVSFYNNEISEKSEIFDDQFSVERPDGSNFTLKIRSTKLEDSAMYFCASRGQGVDYGYTFGSGTRLTVV.

This sequence joins TRBV5-1 and TRBJ2-1; 13 bases are a match to TRBD2. Unmatched junction bases numbered 6, after V lost 0 bases and J lost 3 bases. CDR3 length equals 18 residues. Germline V gene data show CDR1 as SGHRS and CDR2 as YFSETQ. The CDR3: CASSLELAGGLNYNEQFF. CDR3 DNA sequence: TGCGCCAGCAGCTTGGAACTAGCGGGAGGGTTAAACTACAATGAGCAGTTCTTC.